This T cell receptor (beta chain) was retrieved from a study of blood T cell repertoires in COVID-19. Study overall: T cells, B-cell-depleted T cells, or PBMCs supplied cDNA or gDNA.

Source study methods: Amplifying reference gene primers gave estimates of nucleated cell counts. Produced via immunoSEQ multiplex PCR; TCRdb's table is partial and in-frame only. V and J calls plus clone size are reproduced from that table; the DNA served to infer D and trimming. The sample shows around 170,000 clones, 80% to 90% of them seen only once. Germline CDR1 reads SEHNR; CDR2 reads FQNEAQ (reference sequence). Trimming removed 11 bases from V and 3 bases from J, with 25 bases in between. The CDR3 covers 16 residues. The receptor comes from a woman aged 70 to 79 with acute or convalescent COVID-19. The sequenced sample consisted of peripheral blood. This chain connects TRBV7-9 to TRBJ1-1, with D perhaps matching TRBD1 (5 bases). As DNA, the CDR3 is TGTGCCGGTGACGACGGACAAACAGTGAAAGACACTGAAGCTTTCTTT. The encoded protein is CAGDDGQTVKDTEAFF. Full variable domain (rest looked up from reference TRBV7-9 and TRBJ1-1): DTGVSQNPRHKITKRGQNVTFRCDPISEHNRLYWYRQTLGQGPEFLTYFQNEAQLEKSRLLSDRFSAERPKGSFSTLEIQRTEQGDSAMYLCAGDDGQTVKDTEAFFGQGTRLTVV.